Presented here are 10 T cell receptor beta chains from one specimen sequenced in a study of T-cell memory formation after mild COVID-19. TCRdb reprocessed the 5' RACE reads with MiXCR, giving one entry per CDR3 protein. The sample lists roughly 160,000 distinct CDR3 sequences, around 10% occurring once. Sequenced input: PBMCs or a T cell subset sorted from them (not recorded which). The source is a young man who had mild COVID-19 (a few samples of this study predate the infection). Cell type and time point are not known.

The V call is TRBV5-5, the J call TRBJ1-4, with D possibly TRBD1 on 5 matching bases. V lost 6 bases and J lost 7, with 13 bases in between. CDR3 length: 13 residues. CDR1 and CDR2 from the germline V gene are SGHKS and YYEKEE (reference sequence). The CDR3 DNA sequence: TGTGCCAGCAACATCATCCAGGGTGAAAAACTGTTTTTT. Protein product: CASNIIQGEKLFF.

This clonotype was observed a few times. The V call is TRBV4-1, the J call TRBJ1-2; D gene ambiguous. Germline V gene lookup returns CDR1 MGHRA and CDR2 YSYEKL. The CDR3 has 18 amino acids. Deletions cut 0 bases from V and 0 bases from J, with 17 bases between. CDR3 region: CASSQDRRRESANYGYTF. As DNA, the CDR3 is TGCGCCAGCAGCCAAGATAGGAGGAGGGAATCCGCTAACTATGGCTACACCTTC.

This chain uses TRBV29-1 with TRBJ2-5, with D perhaps matching TRBD1 (6 bases). The CDR3 sequence is 12 residues long. Deletions cut 4 bases from V and 5 bases from J, with 11 bases between. Germline CDR1 and CDR2: SQVTM and ANQGSEA. CDR3 sequence: CSVVAGEETQYF. The CDR3 DNA is TGCAGCGTTGTAGCAGGGGAGGAGACCCAGTACTTC.

The V gene is TRBV21-1, the J gene TRBJ1-1; TRBD1, the table's D call, was not compared with the DNA. TRBV21-1 is recorded as a pseudogene. The CDR3 extends over 15 amino acids. The CDR3 spells CASTRSGWENTEAFF. For the CDR3, the DNA is TGTGCCAGCACCCGGTCAGGCTGGGAGAACACTGAAGCTTTCTTT.

This chain joins TRBV29-1 and TRBJ2-1, with a weak D call TRBD2 (5 bases). Germline V gene sequence: CDR1 SQVTM, CDR2 ANQGSEA. The CDR3 runs to 11 residues. The V gene lost 6 bases and the J gene lost 2 bases, with 5 bases spanning the gap. CDR3 residues: CSVGAYNEQFF. The CDR3 DNA follows: TGCAGCGTGGGAGCCTACAATGAGCAGTTCTTC.

This clonotype was counted a few times. The CDR3 DNA reads TGCGCCAGCAGCTTGGTCGAAGAAACTGAAGCTTTCTTT. Protein product: CASSLVEETEAFF. The chain has TRBV5-1 and TRBJ1-1; D not certain. The V end was cut by 0 bases, the J end by 5 bases, with 8 bases between. The CDR3 contains 13 residues. Per the germline V gene, CDR1 is SGHRS and CDR2 is YFSETQ. Combining the CDR3 with reference TRBV5-1 and TRBJ1-1 gives the whole variable domain KAGVTQTPRYLIKTRGQQVTLSCSPISGHRSVSWYQQTPGQGLQFLFEYFSETQRNKGNFPGRFSGRQFSNSRSEMNVSTLELGDSALYLCASSLVEETEAFFGQGTRLTVV.

This clonotype was picked up a small number of times. The chain has TRBV11-2 and TRBJ2-1; D is perhaps TRBD2 (7 bases). Trimming removed 2 bases at V and 3 bases at J, with 17 bases between. The CDR3 has 17 amino acids. The germline CDR1 and CDR2 sequences are SGHAT and FQNNGV. CDR3 nucleotide sequence: TGTGCCAGCAGCTTATCTTTTCGGGGGGCTGGCTACAATGAGCAGTTCTTC. Protein product: CASSLSFRGAGYNEQFF.

This clonotype was picked up many times. The chain is built from TRBV7-2 and TRBJ2-5; D gene uncertain. CDR3 length equals 13 residues. V was pared by 2 bases and J by 5 bases, with 9 bases between. Per the germline V gene, CDR1 is SGHTA and CDR2 is FQGNSA. CDR3 DNA sequence: TGTGCCAGCAGCTTAAAAGGGCTCGAGACCCAGTACTTC. Its protein product is CASSLKGLETQYF.

The V gene is TRBV7-2, the J gene TRBJ2-3; D uncertain. Trimming took 1 base from V and 2 from J, leaving 7 bases between them. This CDR3 contains 14 residues. Germline CDR1 and CDR2: SGHTA and FQGNSA. The CDR3 DNA reads TGTGCCAGCAGCTTAGAGGCCTTCACAGATACGCAGTATTTT. Translation: CASSLEAFTDTQYF. Drawing the rest from reference TRBV7-2 and TRBJ2-3, the complete variable domain is GAGVSQSPSNKVTEKGKDVELRCDPISGHTALYWYRQSLGQGLEFLIYFQGNSAPDKSGLPSDRFSAERTGGSVSTLTIQRTQQEDSAVYLCASSLEAFTDTQYFGPGTRLTVL.

A few counts support this clonotype. The chain is built from TRBV5-1 and TRBJ2-1; 8 positions agree with TRBD2. The J segment lost 5 bases and the V segment lost 3 bases, leaving 4 bases of the junction unmatched. Looked up from germline, CDR1 is SGHRS and CDR2 is YFSETQ. This CDR3 is built from 14 residues. The CDR3: CASSSGGPHNEQFF. CDR3 DNA: TGCGCCAGCAGCTCGGGGGGGCCACACAATGAGCAGTTCTTC.